This paragraph covers one TCR beta chain sequence. The antigen remains undetermined. Data came from immunoSEQ multiplex PCR; TCRdb stores just in-frame clones and leaves some out. The sample contains more than 75,000 clones, roughly three quarters of which appear only once. About 2.2 micrograms of genomic DNA came from cryopreserved PBMCs for TCR beta libraries. The sample comes from a study of cytotoxic CD8 clonotypes in ibrutinib-treated CLL. Study details: Overall, around 25 responses were partial and 2 complete; following median roughly 70 months, roughly 14 patients stayed remitted and about 12 progressed.

General observations from the study: Upon ibrutinib response clonality rose, and upon progression it fell back toward baseline.

This CDR3 spans 20 amino acids. The origin of this receptor is a human donor with chronic lymphocytic leukemia. The source was PBMCs, collected after 24 months of ibrutinib treatment. The chain carries TRBV7-5 and TRBJ2-7; TRBD2 is the table's D call and was not checked against the DNA. TRBV7-5 is a pseudogene segment. The CDR3 DNA reads as TGTGTCAGAAGCTTATTTAACAGTTGTAGCGGGAACCCGAACCTGTACGAGCAGTACTTC. Protein: CVRSLFNSCSGNPNLYEQYF.